This T cell receptor beta chain was identified in a study of blood T cell repertoires in COVID-19. Overall study context: From T cells, B-cell-depleted T cells, or PBMCs came the material, which was cDNA or gDNA.

Here immunoSEQ multiplex PCR was the method, and the copy in TCRdb shows in-frame clones only, minus some. The table lists roughly 35,000 clones, 75% to 90% of them singletons, with more than 15% in the top ten. This CDR3 is 15 amino acids long. Between the trimmed V and J ends, which lost 3 bases and 3 bases, there was a span of 12 bases. CDR1 is MNHEY and CDR2 is SMNVEV in the germline V gene (reference sequence). This TCR was sampled from a man in his 70s with acute or convalescent COVID-19. The V gene is TRBV27, the J gene TRBJ2-1, with D maybe TRBD2 (6 bases). The sequencing input was peripheral blood. The CDR3 region has the DNA TGTGCCAGCAGTTTGGCGGGACGGATCTACAATGAGCAGTTCTTC. Residues: CASSLAGRIYNEQFF.